This TCR beta chain was recovered during a study of regulatory T cells in long-lasting Graves disease. Study in general: Antithyroid drug use was under 3 months in newly diagnosed Graves' patients. Whole-study results and caveats: With some 2,700 shared public clonotypes, persistent patients exceeded new patients, who shared approximately 880. Persistent disease exhibited a predilection for TRBV28, TRBJ1-2 and TRBJ2-5.

Trimming at V came to 0 bases and at J to 5 bases, leaving 11 bases not matched to a gene. Germline lookup yields CDR1 DFQATT and CDR2 SNEGSKA (reference sequence). This CDR3 comprises 16 residues. This clonotype has at least ten counts. Its target is not known. Arm-PCR of CDR3 regions with iRepertoire HTBI primers generated TCR beta libraries. TCRdb processed the multiplex PCR reads anew with MiXCR; each CDR3 protein has one entry. Here the sample spans approximately 300,000 distinct CDR3 sequences, 15% to 20% being singletons. Noted time point: newly diagnosed GD, antithyroid drugs for less than 3 months. Isolated PBMC RNA provided the starting material for the TCR library.

The TCR comes from a female donor with Graves disease. Source: peripheral blood mononuclear cells (PBMCs), taken at new diagnosis, from a patient treated with antithyroid drugs. The chain carries TRBV20-1 and TRBJ2-3, with 7 bases that match TRBD2. The CDR3 protein is CSARDRRSGKGDTQYF. The DNA of the CDR3 is TGCAGTGCTAGAGATCGTAGAAGCGGGAAGGGAGATACGCAGTATTTT.